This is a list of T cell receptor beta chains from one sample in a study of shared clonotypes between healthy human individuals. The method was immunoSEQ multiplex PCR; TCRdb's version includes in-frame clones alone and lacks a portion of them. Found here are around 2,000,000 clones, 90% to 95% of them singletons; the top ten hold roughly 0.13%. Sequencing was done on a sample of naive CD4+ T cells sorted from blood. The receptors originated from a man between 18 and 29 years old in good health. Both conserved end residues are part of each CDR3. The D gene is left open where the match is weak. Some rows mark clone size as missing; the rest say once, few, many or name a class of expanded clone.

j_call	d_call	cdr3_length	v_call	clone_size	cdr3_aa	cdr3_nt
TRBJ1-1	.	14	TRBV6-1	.	CASSGLRGGTEAFF	TGTGCCAGCAGTGGCCTGCGAGGTGGCACTGAAGCTTTCTTT
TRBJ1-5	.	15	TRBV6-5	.	CASRSDRMAGQPQHF	TGTGCCAGCAGATCCGACAGGATGGCCGGTCAGCCCCAGCATTTT
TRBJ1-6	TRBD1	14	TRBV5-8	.	CASSLDRGQSPLHF	TGTGCCAGCAGCCTTGACAGGGGACAATCACCCCTCCACTTT
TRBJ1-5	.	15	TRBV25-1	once	CASSEGGRGNQPQHF	TGTGCCAGCAGTGAAGGAGGCAGGGGCAATCAGCCCCAGCATTTT
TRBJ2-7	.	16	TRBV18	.	CASSPGVPAGSYEQYF	TGTGCCAGCTCACCAGGGGTTCCGGCAGGTTCCTACGAGCAGTACTTC
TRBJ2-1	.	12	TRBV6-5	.	CASSPTYNEQFF	TGTGCCAGCAGTCCGACCTACAATGAGCAGTTCTTC
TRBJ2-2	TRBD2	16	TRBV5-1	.	CASSSLAGENTGELFF	TGCGCCAGCAGCTCGCTAGCGGGAGAGAACACCGGGGAGCTGTTTTTT
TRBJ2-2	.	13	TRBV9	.	CASSVVHTGELFF	TGTGCCAGCAGCGTAGTACACACCGGGGAGCTGTTTTTT
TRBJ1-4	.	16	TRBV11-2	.	CASSFLTASTNEKLFF	TGTGCCAGCAGCTTTCTAACAGCTTCAACTAATGAAAAACTGTTTTTT
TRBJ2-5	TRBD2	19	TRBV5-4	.	CASSLGTSGGPSYQETQYF	TGTGCCAGCAGCTTGGGGACTAGCGGGGGGCCGTCGTACCAAGAGACCCAGTACTTC
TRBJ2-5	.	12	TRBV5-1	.	CATSDGQETQYF	TGCGCCACTTCGGACGGACAAGAGACCCAGTACTTC
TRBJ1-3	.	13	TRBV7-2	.	CASSSGTGNTIYF	TGTGCCAGCAGCTCCGGGACAGGAAACACCATATATTTT
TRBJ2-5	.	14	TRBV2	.	CASTQIRGLETQYF	TGTGCCAGCACCCAAATCCGGGGGCTGGAGACCCAGTACTTC
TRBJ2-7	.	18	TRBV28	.	CASSSLPGTGIFAYEQYF	TGTGCCAGCAGTTCACTGCCCGGGACGGGAATTTTTGCCTACGAGCAGTACTTC
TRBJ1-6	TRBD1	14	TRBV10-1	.	CASSGGQSNSPLHF	TGCGCCAGCAGTGGGGGACAGTCTAATTCACCCCTCCACTTT
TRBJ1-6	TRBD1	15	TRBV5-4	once	CASSLRDRDNSPLHF	TGTGCCAGCAGCTTGAGGGACAGGGACAATTCACCCCTCCACTTT
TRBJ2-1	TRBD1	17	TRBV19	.	CASSLSHRDRQHNEQFF	TGTGCCAGTAGTCTTTCTCACCGGGACAGACAACACAATGAGCAGTTCTTC
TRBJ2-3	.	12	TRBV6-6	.	CASSYWADTQYF	TGTGCCAGCAGTTATTGGGCAGATACGCAGTATTTT
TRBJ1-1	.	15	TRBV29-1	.	CSVESKKPGVAEAFF	TGCAGCGTTGAATCTAAGAAGCCGGGAGTCGCTGAAGCTTTCTTT
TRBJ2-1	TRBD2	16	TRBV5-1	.	CASSGAGTSGTHEQFF	TGCGCCAGCAGCGGCGCCGGGACTAGCGGGACCCATGAGCAGTTCTTC
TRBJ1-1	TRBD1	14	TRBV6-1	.	CASRQGPMNTEAFF	TGTGCCAGTAGACAGGGGCCCATGAACACTGAAGCTTTCTTT
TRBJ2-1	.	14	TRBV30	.	CAWSVLPQGSEQFF	TGTGCCTGGAGTGTACTTCCCCAGGGCTCTGAGCAGTTCTTC
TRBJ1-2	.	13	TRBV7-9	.	CASSLTGQYGYTF	TGTGCCAGCAGCTTAACCGGACAGTATGGCTACACCTTC
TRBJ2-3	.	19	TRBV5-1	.	CASSLVPPNNPTNLGTQYF	TGCGCCAGCAGCTTAGTACCGCCCAACAACCCAACTAATCTAGGTACGCAGTATTTT
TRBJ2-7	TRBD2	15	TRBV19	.	CASSTGTSGVYEQYF	TGTGCCAGTAGTACGGGGACTAGCGGAGTTTACGAGCAGTACTTC
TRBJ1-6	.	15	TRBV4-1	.	CASSQEGGNNSPLHF	TGCGCCAGCAGCCAAGAAGGGGGTAATAATTCACCCCTCCACTTT
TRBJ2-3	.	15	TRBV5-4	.	CASSLESGSTDTQYF	TGTGCCAGCAGCTTGGAGTCGGGGAGCACAGATACGCAGTATTTT
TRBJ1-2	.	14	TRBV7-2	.	CASSLNRANYGYTF	TGTGCCAGCAGCTTGAATAGGGCCAACTATGGCTACACCTTC
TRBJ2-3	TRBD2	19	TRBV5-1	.	CASSWGTSGSPSVTDTQYF	TGCGCCAGCAGCTGGGGGACTAGCGGGAGCCCATCGGTCACAGATACGCAGTATTTT
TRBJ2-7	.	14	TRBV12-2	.	CASRLARGQHEQYF	TGTGCAAGTCGCTTAGCGCGGGGACAGCACGAGCAGTACTTC
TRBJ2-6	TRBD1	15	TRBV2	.	CASSPQGAGANVLTF	TGTGCCAGCAGCCCACAGGGGGCTGGGGCCAACGTCCTGACTTTC
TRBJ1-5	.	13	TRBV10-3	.	CATRQGLNQPQHF	TGTGCCACCCGGCAGGGGCTCAATCAGCCCCAGCATTTT
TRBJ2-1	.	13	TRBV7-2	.	CASSVGIGDLQFF	TGTGCCAGCAGCGTAGGGATCGGGGACCTACAGTTCTTC